These 22 T cell receptor beta chains came from one sample sequenced in a study of cytomegalovirus exposure and HLA in healthy donors (TCRdb year 2017). Library method: the immunoSEQ multiplex PCR assay. For the multiplex PCR, a mixture combining 60 forward primers for TCR Vbeta segments and 13 reverse primers for TCR Jbeta segments was used. This immuneACCESS table, as held by TCRdb, lists in-frame sequences with V and J called but not all clones. Of the missing ones, under half trace to an unresolved V gene in checked studies; the others have no known cause. The sample table shows around 99,000 clones, and roughly 70% are seen once. In total, the top ten clones hold roughly 15% of the sample. Material for sequencing was PBMCs. The receptors stem from a middle-aged woman in good health and CMV-seropositive.

The rearrangement joins TRBV5-1 to TRBJ2-3; 9 positions match TRBD2. V was pared by 6 bases and J by 0 bases, with 5 bases of the junction left unmatched. This CDR3 comprises 15 residues. Germline V lookup: CDR1 SGHRS, CDR2 YFSETQ. The CDR3 DNA reads TGCGCCAGCACGATAGCGGGGGCCAGCACAGATACGCAGTATTTT. This codes for CASTIAGASTDTQYF.

V and J are TRBV2 and TRBJ1-1; perhaps TRBD1 as D (5 bases). CDR3 length equals 15 residues. Looked up from germline, CDR1 is SNHLY and CDR2 is FYNNEI. V was pared by 3 bases and J by 4 bases, with 15 bases between. The chain's CDR3 is CASSDASRGGTEAFF. CDR3 DNA sequence: TGTGCCAGCAGTGACGCTTCACGGGGGGGCACTGAAGCTTTCTTT.

Concerning this clone: Germline is not matched at one junction end, which may reflect a read error. V and J are TRBV7-7 and TRBJ2-5, with TRBD2 matching 8 bases. The CDR3 consists of 15 residues. Germline assignment: CDR1 SSHAT and CDR2 FNYEAQ (reference sequence). The CDR3 sequence: CASSPAGGRQETQYF. In DNA, the CDR3 is TGTGCTAGCAGCCCTGCGGGGGGCCGGCAAGAGACCCAGTACTTC.

Details on this clone: This sample includes further DNA sequences coding for the same CDR3. V and J are TRBV29-1 and TRBJ1-5; 7 bases agree with TRBD1. Germline CDR1 reads SQVTM; CDR2 reads ANQGSEA. Trimming cost V 6 bases and J 3 bases; bases outside gene matches: 8. This CDR3 contains 14 residues. CDR3 sequence: CSVGGTDPNQPQHF. In DNA form, the CDR3 reads TGCAGCGTCGGAGGGACAGACCCCAATCAGCCCCAGCATTTT.

The count of this clone is one. The J gene is TRBJ2-1, the V gene TRBV9; the match to TRBD2 covers 9 bases. Losses at the gene ends were 4 bases for V and 1 base for J; bases not matched to a gene: 6. Germline-derived CDR1 and CDR2 are SGDLS and YYNGEE. The CDR3 is 16 amino acids. CDR3 coding DNA: TGTGCCAGCAGCCACAGCGGGGGGTCATCCTACAATGAGCAGTTCTTC. Translation: CASSHSGGSSYNEQFF.

The chain employs TRBV2 and TRBJ1-6; TRBD1 might be the D (6 bases). CDR1 is SNHLY and CDR2 is FYNNEI in the germline V gene. V gave up 7 bases and J gave up 6 bases, with 16 bases separating them. This CDR3 has 15 residues. CDR3 residues: CASNLQGGGNSPLHF. The CDR3 DNA reads TGTGCCAGCAACCTACAGGGAGGGGGTAATTCACCCCTCCACTTT.

The chain couples TRBV19 to TRBJ1-1; maybe TRBD1 (6 bases). V dropped 1 base and J dropped 2 bases, with 8 bases sitting between them. Germline CDR1 is LNHDA and CDR2 is SQIVND (reference sequence). This CDR3 region has 14 residues. The CDR3 here is CASSIGGGNTEAFF. Written as DNA, the CDR3 is TGTGCCAGTAGTATAGGAGGGGGTAACACTGAAGCTTTCTTT. Full variable domain (missing parts from reference TRBV19 and TRBJ1-1): DGGITQSPKYLFRKEGQNVTLSCEQNLNHDAMYWYRQDPGQGLRLIYYSQIVNDFQKGDIAEGYSVSREKKESFPLTVTSAQKNPTAFYLCASSIGGGNTEAFFGQGTRLTVV.

The sample holds one count of this clone. V and J are TRBV7-2 and TRBJ1-1; D is uncertain. With 5 bases removed from V and 2 bases from J, the gap between germline ends came to 3 bases. The germline gives CDR1 SGHTA, CDR2 FQGNSA. The CDR3 spans 11 residues. CDR3 residues: CASSQNTEAFF. CDR3 nucleotide sequence: TGTGCCAGCAGCCAAAACACTGAAGCTTTCTTT.

The gene calls are TRBV9 and TRBJ1-5; 10 bases agree with TRBD1. Trimming at V came to 5 bases and at J to 5 bases, leaving 4 bases not matched to a gene. CDR1 is SGDLS, CDR2 YYNGEE, per germline. CDR3 length: 14 residues. Here the CDR3 reads CASSSTGGHQPQHF. The CDR3 nucleotides are TGTGCCAGCAGTTCGACAGGGGGCCATCAGCCCCAGCATTTT. Variable domain in full (rest from reference TRBV9 and TRBJ1-5): DSGVTQTPKHLITATGQRVTLRCSPRSGDLSVYWYQQSLDQGLQFLIQYYNGEERAKGNILERFSAQQFPDLHSELNLSSLELGDSALYFCASSSTGGHQPQHFGDGTRLSIL.

The chain combines TRBV19 with TRBJ1-5, with D maybe TRBD1 (5 bases). CDR1 and CDR2 (germline): LNHDA, SQIVND (reference sequence). The ends were cut back, 7 bases at V and 7 bases at J, with 23 bases in the middle. The CDR3 runs 16 residues. DNA of the CDR3: TGTGCCAGTACTACGGGGGGGGTCAAGGTGGTACAGCCCCAGCATTTT. Its translation: CASTTGGVKVVQPQHF.

The chain carries TRBV5-1 and TRBJ2-1; 7 bases agree with TRBD1. This CDR3 contains 15 residues. Per germline, CDR1 SGHRS and CDR2 YFSETQ. After removal of 2 bases from V and 4 bases from J, the junction contained 6 bases not matched to a gene. The CDR3 here is CASSFSPTGYNEQFF. Here the CDR3 DNA reads TGCGCCAGCAGCTTTTCCCCGACAGGGTACAATGAGCAGTTCTTC.

Concerning this clone itself: This specimen includes other DNA sequences encoding the same CDR3. V is TRBV29-1 and J is TRBJ2-7; tentative D call: TRBD1 (8 bases). The germline V gene encodes CDR1 SQVTM and CDR2 ANQGSEA. The CDR3 covers 13 residues. With 6 bases removed from V and 0 bases from J, the gap between germline ends came to 12 bases. The CDR3 DNA sequence: TGCAGCGTGGGAGGGACAGGCTCCTACGAGCAGTACTTC. It specifies CSVGGTGSYEQYF.

This clone was seen a handful of times. The rearrangement links TRBV7-8 to TRBJ1-2; 10 bases line up with TRBD1. The length of the CDR3 is 16 residues. V shed 3 bases, J shed 8 bases, and the junction held 12 bases outside the gene matches. From germline, CDR1 is SGHVS and CDR2 FQNEAQ. This CDR3 is CASSLSRDRGLKGYTF. For the CDR3, the DNA is TGTGCCAGCAGCTTGTCCCGGGACAGGGGTTTAAAGGGCTACACCTTC. The full variable domain, completed using reference TRBV7-8 and TRBJ1-2, is GAGVSQSPRYKVAKRGQDVALRCDPISGHVSLFWYQQALGQGPEFLTYFQNEAQLDKSGLPSDRFFAERPEGSVSTLKIQRTQQEDSAVYLCASSLSRDRGLKGYTFGSGTRLTVV.

The chain combines TRBV29-1 with TRBJ1-1; D is ambiguous. Trimming took 7 bases from V and 5 from J, leaving 14 bases between them. The CDR3 has 12 amino acids. In germline, CDR1 is SQVTM, CDR2 ANQGSEA. The CDR3 spells CSAGGLRTEAFF. CDR3 nucleotide sequence: TGCAGCGCCGGAGGGTTGCGGACTGAAGCTTTCTTT.

This chain links TRBV4-3 with TRBJ1-2; D call uncertain. V was shortened by 0 bases and J by 7 bases, with 12 bases between the two germline ends. Per germline, CDR1 LGHNA and CDR2 YSLEER. CDR3 size: 14 residues. The CDR3 region is CASSQDLQAGGYTF. In DNA form, the CDR3 reads TGCGCCAGCAGCCAAGATTTACAAGCGGGTGGCTACACCTTC.

This clone was observed a few times. The CDR3 reads CASRQAPNSNEKLFF. The CDR3 coding sequence is TGCGCCAGCCGACAGGCGCCCAATTCTAATGAAAAACTGTTTTTT. This chain uses TRBV4-1 with TRBJ1-4, with a weak D call TRBD1 (6 bases). Trimming removed 8 bases from V and 3 bases from J, with 16 bases in between. The length of the CDR3 is 15 residues. CDR1 MGHRA and CDR2 YSYEKL come from the germline V gene.

This rearrangement joins TRBV2 to TRBJ1-4; 8 bases match TRBD1. Trimming took 9 bases from V and 4 from J; bases not matched to a gene: 4. Per the germline V gene, CDR1 is SNHLY and CDR2 is FYNNEI. The CDR3 is 13 amino acids. CDR3 sequence reads: CASFGQGNEKLFF. For the CDR3, the DNA is TGTGCCAGTTTTGGACAGGGTAATGAAAAACTGTTTTTT.

The chain couples TRBV19 to TRBJ1-1; 8 nucleotides align to TRBD1. The V gene's germline CDR1 is LNHDA and CDR2 SQIVND (reference sequence). The CDR3 sequence is 16 residues long. Trimming at V came to 6 bases and at J to 1 base, leaving 10 bases not matched to a gene. The CDR3 here is CASRRLDRGPNTEAFF. As DNA, the CDR3 is TGTGCCAGTAGACGCCTCGACAGGGGCCCGAACACTGAAGCTTTCTTT.

The J gene is TRBJ1-2, the V gene TRBV7-2; tentative D call: TRBD1 (6 bases). Germline CDR1 SGHTA, CDR2 FQGNSA. The CDR3 is 13 amino acids. The germline V and J ends were trimmed by 0 bases and 8 bases, with 10 bases remaining between them. In DNA, the CDR3 is TGTGCCAGCAGCTTAGCAGGGGGGGGAGGCTACACCTTC. Translating gives CASSLAGGGGYTF. Supplemented by reference TRBV7-2 and TRBJ1-2, the full variable domain reads GAGVSQSPSNKVTEKGKDVELRCDPISGHTALYWYRQSLGQGLEFLIYFQGNSAPDKSGLPSDRFSAERTGGSVSTLTIQRTQQEDSAVYLCASSLAGGGGYTFGSGTRLTVV.

The V gene is TRBV30, the J gene TRBJ1-6, with a possible D match to TRBD1 (6 bases). Germline assignment: CDR1 GTSNPN and CDR2 SVGIG (reference sequence). This CDR3 comprises 15 residues. The V gene lost 3 bases and the J gene lost 10 bases, with 19 bases spanning the gap. The chain's CDR3 is CAWRHPGQSISPLHF. In DNA, the CDR3 is TGTGCCTGGAGACATCCGGGACAATCGATCTCACCCCTCCACTTT.

The chain recombines TRBV5-1 with TRBJ1-2; 7 positions agree with TRBD1. V trimming: 4 bases; J trimming: 6 bases; junction bases outside the gene matches: 12. Germline CDR1 is SGHRS and CDR2 is YFSETQ. This CDR3 is 15 amino acids long. CDR3 residues: CASSTDRVRGNGYTF. The CDR3 bases are TGCGCCAGCAGCACCGACAGGGTTAGAGGAAATGGCTACACCTTC.

V and J are TRBV5-1 and TRBJ2-3; D unresolved. This CDR3 region has 14 residues. Germline CDR1 is SGHRS and CDR2 is YFSETQ. Trimming shortened V by 0 bases and J by 0 bases, and 5 bases separated the two germline ends. The CDR3 region is CASSLDSSTDTQYF. The CDR3 nucleotides read TGCGCCAGCAGCTTGGATTCTAGCACAGATACGCAGTATTTT.